This T cell receptor (beta chain) was retrieved from a study of T cell responses to AZD1222 COVID-19 vaccine. General study findings and limits: Close to half of spike-specific TCRs reportedly recognize unmutated variant regions. Just 5 to 7 AZD1222 recipients were seropositive at baseline. Donors were chiefly white British, with a greater number of females, and clonal diversity was perhaps underestimated. Repertoires were obtained solely post-peak T cell response.

Germline lookup yields CDR1 SGHVS and CDR2 FQNEAQ. This CDR3 spans 14 amino acids. V dropped 5 bases and J dropped 0 bases, with 11 bases sitting between them. The table came from immunoSEQ multiplex PCR; TCRdb's copy has only in-frame clones and leaves some out. Of around 120,000 clones listed, roughly 90% are singletons. Turning to this clone: Its specificity is not known.

The gene calls are TRBV7-8 and TRBJ2-7, with D unresolved. This TCR came from an adult in good health. The source material was peripheral blood, sampled on day 0 of AZD1222 vaccination. The CDR3 is CASSPRGFSYEQYF. DNA of the CDR3: TGTGCCAGCAGCCCCCGAGGCTTCTCCTACGAGCAGTACTTC.